These T cell receptor beta chains were read from a single sample in a study of siplizumab effects on memory and regulatory T cells. Clones were sequenced by immunoSEQ multiplex PCR, and TCRdb holds only the in-frame ones, with some missing. The table has just under 85,000 clones, roughly 87% seen once. Input material: Tregs sorted from blood. The receptors were gathered from a human donor in good health. Each CDR3 is given with its conserved first and last residue. D genes are given only for firm matches.

>.|TRBV9|TRBJ1-1
CASSVQGASFDTEAFF
>.|TRBV7-6|TRBJ2-5
CASSLRRQETQYF
>TRBD2|TRBV10-2|TRBJ2-5
CASSESGGGRQETQYF
>.|TRBV7-3|TRBJ2-5
CASSTGVGRGETQYF
>TRBD2|TRBV7-2|TRBJ2-3
CASGLAGGLSTDTQYF
>TRBD2|TRBV7-6|TRBJ2-5
CASSLAGGKQETQYF
>TRBD2|TRBV19|TRBJ2-1
CASKHREGGEQFF
>TRBD1|TRBV7-9|TRBJ1-2
CASSQTQGPYGYTF
>.|TRBV12-5|TRBJ2-4
CASGFYGAIAKNIQYF
>.|TRBV19|TRBJ1-5
CASSIRRQPQHF
>TRBD1|TRBV6-5|TRBJ1-4
CASSHYRGQGGKLFF
>TRBD1|TRBV5-1|TRBJ1-4
CASSSGGQGEKLFF
>.|TRBV6-5|TRBJ1-1
CASSYVWAGSAFF
>.|TRBV11-2|TRBJ1-6
CASSPRRQSEDSPLHF
>TRBD2|TRBV11-2|TRBJ2-5
CASSPGRQRETQYF
>.|TRBV7-2|TRBJ2-5
CASSLVAGAETQYF
>.|TRBV7-2|TRBJ2-5
CASSLNLQETQYF
>.|TRBV4-3|TRBJ2-7
CASSQTPAGDYEQYF
>.|TRBV6-5|TRBJ2-7
CATKDSTYEQYF
>TRBD1|TRBV4-3|TRBJ2-6
CASSQDGTGGANVLTF
>.|TRBV7-9|TRBJ1-1
CASSLGAGKYTEAFF
>.|TRBV27|TRBJ2-7
CASSRDGNYEQYF
>.|TRBV18|TRBJ2-7
CASSPLLGSYEQYF
>.|TRBV5-1|TRBJ2-7
CASSLDVLTSYEQYF
>TRBD1|TRBV6-5|TRBJ1-1
CASTRQGSGTEAFF
>.|TRBV2|TRBJ2-2
CASSPDRNTGELFF
>TRBD1|TRBV7-2|TRBJ1-2
CASSPQAQGAQKHTF
>.|TRBV7-9|TRBJ1-2
CASSSLRGLVYGYTF
>.|TRBV7-9|TRBJ2-7
CASSLLALKDEQYF
>TRBD2|TRBV18|TRBJ2-3
CASSPRLAGADTQYF
>.|TRBV7-6|TRBJ2-3
CASSLTGLGRILTTDTQYF
>.|TRBV19|TRBJ2-7
CASTPTVGLYEQYF